One and the same sample provided the 20 T cell receptor beta chains below, sequenced in a study of T cell responses to AZD1222 COVID-19 vaccine. This table comes from immunoSEQ multiplex PCR, and its TCRdb copy is limited to in-frame clones, with some not included. The sample lists roughly 120,000 clones, 85% to 90% occurring once. Specimen: peripheral blood, collected 28 days after the second AZD1222 dose. The receptors were gathered from an adult who received the AZD1222 COVID-19 vaccine.

The J gene is TRBJ1-5, the V gene TRBV4-1; tentatively, D is TRBD1 (6 bases). Germline V gene data show CDR1 as MGHRA and CDR2 as YSYEKL. This CDR3 comprises 15 residues. The V end lost 4 bases, the J end lost 2 bases, and 12 bases lay between the germline ends. CDR3 region: CASSLSDSGNQPQHF. The CDR3 bases are TGCGCCAGCAGCCTTTCGGACAGCGGCAATCAGCCCCAGCATTTT.

The chain combines TRBV5-8 with TRBJ1-2; D is uncertain. Looked up from germline, CDR1 is SGHTS and CDR2 is YDEGEE. V was pared by 4 bases and J by 4 bases, with 14 bases between. The CDR3 totals 14 residues. The CDR3 is CASSNKAGIYGYTF. The CDR3 bases are TGTGCCAGCAGCAACAAGGCTGGGATCTATGGCTACACCTTC.

J is TRBJ2-1 and V is TRBV6-5; 9 positions match TRBD1. The trim removed 2 bases at V and 9 bases at J, leaving 8 bases unmatched. Germline CDR1 reads MNHEY; CDR2 reads SVGAGI. The length of the CDR3 is 15 residues. The CDR3 DNA reads TGTGCCAGCAGTTACGCGGGACAGGGTTTCACTGAGCAGTTCTTC. This encodes CASSYAGQGFTEQFF.

The chain uses TRBV6-1 and TRBJ1-5, with D hard to call. CDR1 is MNHNS and CDR2 is SASEGT in the germline V gene. The V end was cut by 3 bases, the J end by 3 bases, with 24 bases between. The CDR3 length is 19 residues. CDR3 protein: CASSDDAWTANGVNQPQHF. DNA of the CDR3: TGTGCCAGCAGTGATGACGCGTGGACGGCTAACGGGGTCAATCAGCCCCAGCATTTT.

The V and J genes are TRBV7-2 and TRBJ2-1; 7 nucleotides match TRBD1. J was trimmed by 8 bases and V by 0 bases; bases with no gene match: 4. Per germline, CDR1 SGHTA and CDR2 FQGNSA. This CDR3 region has 14 residues. This chain's CDR3 is CASSLATGFDEQFF. CDR3 sequence (DNA): TGTGCCAGCAGCTTAGCGACAGGGTTCGATGAGCAGTTCTTC.

V is TRBV6-4 and J is TRBJ2-1, with D maybe TRBD2 (5 bases). The CDR3 runs 13 residues. V dropped 2 bases and J dropped 9 bases, with 11 bases sitting between them. Germline V CDR1 and CDR2: MRHNA, SNTAGT. CDR3 protein: CASSDRWGAEQFF. In nucleotides, the CDR3 is TGTGCCAGCAGTGACAGGTGGGGAGCTGAGCAGTTCTTC.

The chain joins TRBV29-1 to TRBJ1-1, with D perhaps matching TRBD1 (6 bases). Germline V gene lookup returns CDR1 SQVTM and CDR2 ANQGSEA. The ends were cut back, 2 bases at V and 3 bases at J, with 13 bases in the middle. This CDR3 has 14 amino acids. As DNA, the CDR3 is TGCAGCGTTGAATCAGGGGACGCGGACACTGAAGCTTTCTTT. As protein: CSVESGDADTEAFF.

The V and J genes are TRBV7-2 and TRBJ2-3; D is unclear. Germline V gene sequence: CDR1 SGHTA, CDR2 FQGNSA. V was trimmed by 6 bases and J by 6 bases, leaving 10 bases between them. The CDR3 length is 12 residues. CDR3 loop: CASSFVTDTQYF. The CDR3 DNA is TGTGCCAGCAGTTTTGTTACGGATACGCAGTATTTT.

This chain joins TRBV30 and TRBJ1-1; a possible D gene is TRBD1 (5 bases). V was cut by 2 bases and J by 3 bases, with 10 bases left in between. CDR1 and CDR2 (germline): GTSNPN, SVGIG (reference sequence). The CDR3 contains 13 residues. The CDR3 protein is CAWSRGGDTEAFF. CDR3 nucleotides: TGTGCCTGGAGTAGGGGAGGAGACACTGAAGCTTTCTTT.

The rearrangement joins TRBV7-9 to TRBJ1-5; a possible D gene is TRBD1 (5 bases). This CDR3 is 16 amino acids long. The V and J ends lost 1 base and 2 bases respectively, with 12 bases between them. Germline CDR1 and CDR2: SEHNR and FQNEAQ (reference sequence). The CDR3 nucleotides read TGTGCCAGCAGCTTAGACGGTGGGGCTGGCAATCAGCCCCAGCATTTT. Its protein is CASSLDGGAGNQPQHF.

The chain uses TRBV6-5 and TRBJ2-6, with 9 nucleotides matching TRBD1. CDR1 MNHEY and CDR2 SVGAGI come from the germline V gene. The CDR3 covers 15 residues. V was pared by 8 bases and J by 0 bases, with 2 bases of the junction left unmatched. CDR3 region: CASGQGSSGANVLTF. CDR3 nucleotide sequence: TGTGCCAGCGGACAGGGGAGCTCTGGGGCCAACGTCCTGACTTTC.

This chain uses TRBV5-4 with TRBJ2-3; 10 bases fit TRBD2. Trimming at V came to 4 bases and at J to 0 bases, leaving 5 bases not matched to a gene. This CDR3 region has 16 residues. Germline CDR1 is SGHNT and CDR2 is YYREEE (reference sequence). CDR3 protein: CASSELLAGSTDTQYF. DNA for the CDR3: TGTGCCAGCAGCGAACTACTAGCGGGGAGCACAGATACGCAGTATTTT. The full variable domain, rest sourced from reference TRBV5-4 and TRBJ2-3, is ETGVTQSPTHLIKTRGQQVTLRCSSQSGHNTVSWYQQALGQGPQFIFQYYREEENGRGNFPPRFSGLQFPNYSSELNVNALELDDSALYLCASSELLAGSTDTQYFGPGTRLTVL.

This clone was observed a handful of times. J is TRBJ1-5 and V is TRBV5-8; weak D call: TRBD1 (6 bases). The V gene lost 4 bases and the J gene lost 5 bases, with 22 bases spanning the gap. This CDR3 comprises 17 residues. In germline, CDR1 is SGHTS, CDR2 YDEGEE. CDR3 sequence: CASSKHLQGGGYQPQHF. The CDR3 region has the DNA TGTGCCAGCAGCAAACACCTACAGGGAGGAGGGTATCAGCCCCAGCATTTT.

The chain employs TRBV3-1 (or the pseudogene TRBV3-2) and TRBJ1-4, with D perhaps matching TRBD1 (5 bases). Per the germline V gene, CDR1 is LGHDT and CDR2 is YNNKEL (reference sequence). This CDR3 contains 16 residues. V lost 1 base, J lost 8 bases, and 17 bases lay in between. The CDR3 reads CASSQGKRDLWEKLFF. CDR3 in DNA: TGTGCCAGCAGCCAAGGGAAAAGGGACCTATGGGAAAAACTGTTTTTT.

The genes are TRBV28 and TRBJ2-7; TRBD2 matches at 14 bases. Trimming removed 6 bases from V and 3 bases from J; junction bases left unmatched: 7. The length of the CDR3 is 16 residues. The germline V gene encodes CDR1 MDHEN and CDR2 SYDVKM. The CDR3 nucleotides are TGTGCCAGCAGCGAACCGGGACTAGCGGGAGTCTACGAGCAGTACTTC. Amino acid sequence: CASSEPGLAGVYEQYF.

The gene calls are TRBV10-1 and TRBJ2-1, with unresolved D. Trimming left V 4 bases short and J 5 bases short, with 3 bases between. Germline CDR1 and CDR2: WNHNN and SYGVQD (reference sequence). The CDR3 has 11 residues. CDR3 loop: CASSVHNEQFF. In DNA form, the CDR3 reads TGCGCCAGCAGTGTCCACAATGAGCAGTTCTTC.

The chain recombines TRBV9 with TRBJ1-2, with D unclear. There are 13 residues in the CDR3. The V end was cut by 0 bases, the J end by 2 bases, with 5 bases between. The germline gives CDR1 SGDLS, CDR2 YYNGEE. CDR3 nucleotides: TGTGCCAGCAGCGTAGACAGAAACTATGGCTACACCTTC. It translates to CASSVDRNYGYTF. Variable domain in full (rest from reference TRBV9 and TRBJ1-2): DSGVTQTPKHLITATGQRVTLRCSPRSGDLSVYWYQQSLDQGLQFLIQYYNGEERAKGNILERFSAQQFPDLHSELNLSSLELGDSALYFCASSVDRNYGYTFGSGTRLTVV.

This clone showed up just once. CDR3 sequence reads: CASSGAIGTLHF. CDR3 in DNA: TGTGCCAGCAGTGGGGCCATCGGAACCCTCCACTTT. The gene calls are TRBV25-1 and TRBJ1-6; D is undetermined. The CDR3 is 12 amino acids. The germline CDR1 and CDR2 sequences are MGHDK and SYGVNS. Trimming stripped 4 bases from V and 14 bases from J, with 12 bases between.

The chain recombines TRBV6-5 with TRBJ2-3; D is uncertain. Germline V gives CDR1 MNHEY, CDR2 SVGAGI. The CDR3 consists of 13 residues. V dropped 6 bases and J dropped 2 bases, with 9 bases sitting between them. This CDR3 is CASRGFVTDTQYF. Here the CDR3 DNA reads TGTGCCAGCAGGGGCTTTGTCACAGATACGCAGTATTTT.

The V call is TRBV2, the J call TRBJ1-2; D might be TRBD1 (6 bases). The CDR3 sequence is 14 residues long. Germline lookup yields CDR1 SNHLY and CDR2 FYNNEI. The V gene lost 5 bases and the J gene lost 8 bases, with 18 bases spanning the gap. The chain's CDR3 is CASSLIQGWRGYTF. CDR3 nucleotides: TGTGCCAGCAGTCTTATACAGGGTTGGCGAGGCTACACCTTC.